A single sample gave rise to the 14 T cell receptor beta chains below, sequenced in a study of cytomegalovirus exposure and HLA in healthy donors (dated by TCRdb to the late 2010s). The protocol used for the library was the immunoSEQ multiplex PCR assay. For the multiplex PCR, a mixture combining 60 forward primers for TCR Vbeta segments and 13 reverse primers for TCR Jbeta segments was used. Sourced from immuneACCESS, this table was stored by TCRdb with only in-frame sequences that have V and J called. A share of the clones is absent; for the studies checked, an unresolved V gene accounts for under half, and the remainder has no known explanation. Across this sample there are about 100,000 clones, with roughly 76% seen only once. The ten largest clonotypes hold 19% of the sample. Input material: PBMCs. These receptors all come from a woman aged 60-70 years in good health and CMV-seropositive.

The chain has TRBV27 and TRBJ1-5; 7 bases fit TRBD1. CDR1 is MNHEY and CDR2 is SMNVEV in the germline V gene (reference sequence). This CDR3 has 14 residues. Unmatched junction bases numbered 1, after V lost 3 bases and J lost 2 bases. CDR3 sequence (DNA): TGTGCCAGCAGTTTGGGACAGCGCAATCAGCCCCAGCATTTT. It specifies CASSLGQRNQPQHF.

The CDR3, as DNA: TGCAGCGTAGTTGGGGAGGGCGGGAGGGCCCGCTACGGGCAGTTCTTC. This sequence encodes CSVVGEGGRARYGQFF. The V and J genes are TRBV29-1 and TRBJ2-1; TRBD2 aligns across 9 bases. V lost 6 bases to trimming and J lost 12 bases; unmatched junction nucleotides: 21. Germline CDR1 is SQVTM and CDR2 is ANQGSEA. This CDR3 has 16 residues.

DNA for the CDR3: TGTGCCAGCAGCTTGGCAGGGGCCCTAGGGAGTGAAAAACTGTTTTTT. Amino acids: CASSLAGALGSEKLFF. This chain uses TRBV13 with TRBJ1-4, with a tentative D call TRBD1 (6 bases). Germline lookup yields CDR1 PRHDT and CDR2 FYEKMQ (reference sequence). The CDR3 covers 16 residues. The V gene lost 3 bases and the J gene lost 7 bases, with 18 bases spanning the gap.

This chain links TRBV14 with TRBJ2-2, with 7 bases aligning to TRBD2. The CDR3 contains 14 residues. The germline CDR1 and CDR2 sequences are SGHDN and FVKESK. The junction had 4 bases not matched to a gene; V was cut back by 8 bases and J by 1 base. The CDR3 nucleotides read TGTGCCAGCGAGGCTAGCGGGAACACCGGGGAGCTGTTTTTT. Amino acids: CASEASGNTGELFF.

This clone occurred once. The chain couples TRBV29-1 to TRBJ1-1; TRBD1 agrees at 9 bases. Germline V gene data show CDR1 as SQVTM and CDR2 as ANQGSEA. V lost 7 bases to trimming and J lost 5 bases; unmatched junction nucleotides: 5. CDR3 length: 12 amino acids. CDR3: CSAGQGKTEAFF. The CDR3, as DNA: TGCAGCGCGGGACAGGGAAAAACTGAAGCTTTCTTT. Complete variable domain (other parts from reference TRBV29-1 and TRBJ1-1): SAVISQKPSRDICQRGTSLTIQCQVDSQVTMMFWYRQQPGQSLTLIATANQGSEATYESGFVIDKFPISRPNLTFSTLTVSNMSPEDSSIYLCSAGQGKTEAFFGQGTRLTVV.

This clone came up a few times. This chain uses TRBV6-6 with TRBJ1-2; D is possibly TRBD1 (5 bases). Germline V CDR1 and CDR2: MNHNY, SVGAGI (reference sequence). The CDR3 has 13 residues. Trimming left V 5 bases short and J 8 bases short, with 15 bases between. CDR3 coding DNA: TGTGCCAGCAGTACGGGACTGTTGAGAGGCTACACCTTC. Translated: CASSTGLLRGYTF.

This sequence joins TRBV11-2 and TRBJ2-3; 7 nucleotides agree with TRBD2. Germline V gene sequence: CDR1 SGHAT, CDR2 FQNNGV. V shed 2 bases, J shed 5 bases, and the junction held 7 bases outside the gene matches. The CDR3 spans 15 residues. This chain's CDR3 is CASSLIGLGVDTQYF. CDR3 nucleotides: TGTGCCAGCAGCTTAATTGGACTAGGTGTAGATACGCAGTATTTT. Variable domain in full (rest from reference TRBV11-2 and TRBJ2-3): EAGVAQSPRYKIIEKRQSVAFWCNPISGHATLYWYQQILGQGPKLLIQFQNNGVVDDSQLPKDRFSAERLKGVDSTLKIQPAKLEDSAVYLCASSLIGLGVDTQYFGPGTRLTVL.

The chain carries TRBV18 and TRBJ2-7; 12 bases align to TRBD1. Germline CDR1 is KGHSH and CDR2 is LQKENI. The CDR3 consists of 15 residues. J gave up 2 bases and V 2 bases, and 1 base lay outside the gene matches. CDR3: CASSPGTGGTYEQYF. As DNA, the CDR3 is TGTGCCAGCTCACCAGGGACAGGGGGCACCTACGAGCAGTACTTC.

This clone has a handful of counts. The chain recombines TRBV7-9 with TRBJ1-1; 8 bases fit TRBD1. CDR3 size: 14 residues. After removal of 5 bases from V and 3 bases from J, the junction contained 5 bases not matched to a gene. CDR1 and CDR2 (germline): SEHNR, FQNEAQ (reference sequence). CDR3: CASSPQGGHTEAFF. The CDR3 coding sequence is TGTGCCAGCAGCCCACAGGGGGGACACACTGAAGCTTTCTTT.

Written as DNA, the CDR3 is TGTGCCAGCTTCGGAGGGTCCAACTATGGCTACACCTTC. It specifies CASFGGSNYGYTF. The genes are TRBV28 and TRBJ1-2; D unclear. Germline V gene sequence: CDR1 MDHEN, CDR2 SYDVKM. The CDR3 is 13 residues long. Between the trimmed V and J ends, which lost 8 bases and 2 bases, there was a span of 12 bases.

A remark on this clone: The junction and the germline gene differ at one end; a read error may be behind it. The CDR3 is CSARSRDTGNF. The CDR3 DNA sequence: TGCAGTGCCCGCTCCCGGGACACGGGAAATTTT. The rearrangement joins TRBV20-1 to TRBJ1-5, with D perhaps TRBD1 (6 bases). This CDR3 has 11 amino acids. Germline CDR1 is DFQATT and CDR2 is SNEGSKA (reference sequence).

The V gene is TRBV5-4, the J gene TRBJ2-2; TRBD2 is a possible D gene (6 bases). CDR1 and CDR2 (germline): SGHNT, YYREEE (reference sequence). V dropped 3 bases and J dropped 6 bases, with 12 bases sitting between them. The CDR3 runs 14 residues. The CDR3, as DNA: TGTGCCAGCAGCTCCGGACTATCGGCCGGGGAGCTGTTTTTT. Amino acid sequence: CASSSGLSAGELFF.

In this sample, this clone turned up a few times. This chain links TRBV25-1 with TRBJ2-7, with D perhaps matching TRBD2 (5 bases). V lost 5 bases and J lost 5, with 10 bases in between. The CDR3 consists of 12 residues. Germline lookup yields CDR1 MGHDK and CDR2 SYGVNS. Here the CDR3 DNA reads TGTGCCAGCAGTTGGAGGTACCACGAGCAGTACTTC. Translation gives CASSWRYHEQYF.

The V gene is TRBV4-1, the J gene TRBJ2-1, with TRBD2 matching over 7 bases. With 7 bases clipped from V and 9 bases from J, the junction kept 18 bases outside the gene matches. The CDR3 is 16 residues long. CDR1 is MGHRA, CDR2 YSYEKL, per germline. Here the CDR3 reads CASTLGDYTLRAEQFF. The CDR3 coding sequence is TGCGCCAGCACCTTGGGGGACTATACACTGCGCGCTGAGCAGTTCTTC.